The 2 T cell receptor beta chains reported below all come from one sample, sequenced in a study of OX40 agonist ivuxolimab in advanced cancers. Profiled with immunoSEQ multiplex PCR; TCRdb holds only in-frame clones, not every one. Of 55,000 to 75,000 clones listed, around four fifths are singletons. The material sequenced was CD4+ or CD8+ T cells sorted from blood, taken in a trial of the OX40 agonist ivuxolimab. The receptors were gathered from an adult with an advanced solid tumor such as melanoma, head and neck, liver or kidney cancer.

The gene calls are TRBV11-2 and TRBJ2-7, with TRBD2 matching 10 bases. The CDR3 is 16 residues long. V lost 4 bases and J lost 7; bases outside the gene matches: 13. The germline V gene encodes CDR1 SGHAT and CDR2 FQNNGV. The CDR3 protein is CASSSETTSGYKEQYF. The DNA for the CDR3 is TGTGCCAGCAGCTCCGAAACGACTAGCGGGTACAAGGAGCAGTACTTC.

The V and J genes are TRBV28 and TRBJ2-7; maybe TRBD1 (5 bases). Deletions cut 6 bases from V and 6 bases from J, with 12 bases between. The CDR3 loop spans 12 amino acids. Germline V CDR1 and CDR2: MDHEN, SYDVKM. DNA of the CDR3: TGTGCCAGCAGCTCCGGACACCCCGAGCAGTACGTC. It specifies CASSSGHPEQYV.